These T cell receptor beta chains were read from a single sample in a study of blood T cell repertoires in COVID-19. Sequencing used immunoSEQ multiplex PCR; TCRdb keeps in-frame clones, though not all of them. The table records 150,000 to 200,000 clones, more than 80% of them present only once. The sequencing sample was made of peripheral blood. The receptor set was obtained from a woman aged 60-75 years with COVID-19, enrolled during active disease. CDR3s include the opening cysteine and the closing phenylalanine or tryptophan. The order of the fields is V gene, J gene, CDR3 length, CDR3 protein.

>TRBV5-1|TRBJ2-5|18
CASSSGLAGGPRQETQYF
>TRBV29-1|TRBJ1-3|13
CSGGPSSGNTIYF
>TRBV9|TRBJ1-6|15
CASSVTTGPNSPLHF
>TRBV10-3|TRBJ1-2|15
CAISESTGESGGYTF
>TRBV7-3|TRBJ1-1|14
CASSSGQAGAEAFF
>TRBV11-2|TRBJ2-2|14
CASSLERDTGELFF
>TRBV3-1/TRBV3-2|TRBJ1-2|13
CASSPGTGYGYTF
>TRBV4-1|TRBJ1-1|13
CARSRLPGQWTFF
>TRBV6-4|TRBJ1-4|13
CASSDRGREKLFF
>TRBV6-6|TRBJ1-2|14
CASSSSAGDGGYTF
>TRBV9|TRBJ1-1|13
CASSVDRVTEAFF
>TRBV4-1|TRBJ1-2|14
CASSPPRVNYGYTF
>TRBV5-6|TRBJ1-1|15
CASSPERLGNTEAFF
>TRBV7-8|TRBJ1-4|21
CASSSNLLLHQEFATSEKLFF
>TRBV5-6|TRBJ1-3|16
CASSVFPGISGNTIYF
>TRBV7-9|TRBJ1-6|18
CASSVGQGESSYNSPLHF
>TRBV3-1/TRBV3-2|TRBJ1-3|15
CASSQDQRGGNTIYF
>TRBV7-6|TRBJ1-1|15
CASSPRGTENTEAFF
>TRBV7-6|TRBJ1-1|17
CASSLAPPDRAGTEAFF
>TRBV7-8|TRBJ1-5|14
CASSSGTAFRPQHF
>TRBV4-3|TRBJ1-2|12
CASSQVGGSYTF
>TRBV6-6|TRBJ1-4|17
CASSLGTGRSTNEKLFF
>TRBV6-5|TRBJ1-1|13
CASTRGANTEAFF
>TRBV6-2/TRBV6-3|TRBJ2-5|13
CASSLTSIGTQYF
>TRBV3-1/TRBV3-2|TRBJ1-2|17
CASSPSGILLANYGYTF
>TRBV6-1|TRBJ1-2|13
CASSEGTGLGYTF
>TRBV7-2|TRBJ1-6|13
CASSSGQNSPLHF
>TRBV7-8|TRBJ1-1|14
CASSFGTGEAGAFF
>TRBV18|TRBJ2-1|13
CASSRVGGNEQFF
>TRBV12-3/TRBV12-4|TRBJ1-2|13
CASSLGTTLKNVF
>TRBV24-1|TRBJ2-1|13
CATSAQGYNEQFF
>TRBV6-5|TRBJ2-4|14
CASSLRRGPVRQYF
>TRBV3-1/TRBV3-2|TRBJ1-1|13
CASSNSAQGTAFF
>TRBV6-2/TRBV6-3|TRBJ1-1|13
CASSWGPYTEAFF
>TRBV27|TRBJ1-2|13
CASSSARGYGYTF
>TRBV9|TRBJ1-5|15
CASSVGGRSNQPQHF
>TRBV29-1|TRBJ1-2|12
CSAERSDYGYTF
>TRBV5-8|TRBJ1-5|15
CASNPLRGSNQPQHF
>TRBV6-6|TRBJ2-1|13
CASSSLEYNEQFF
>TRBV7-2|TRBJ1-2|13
CASSLIGEDGYTF
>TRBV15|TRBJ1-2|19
CATSRGFGTGGRANYGYTF
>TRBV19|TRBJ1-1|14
CASRPGTSNTEAFF
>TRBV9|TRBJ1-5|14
CASSVVDTNQPQHF
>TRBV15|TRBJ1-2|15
CATSRDRGLGFGYTF
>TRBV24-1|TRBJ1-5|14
CATSELQGAQPQHF
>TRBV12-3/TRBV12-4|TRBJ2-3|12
CAGSQITDTQYF
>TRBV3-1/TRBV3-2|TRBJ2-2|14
CASSQRENTGELFF
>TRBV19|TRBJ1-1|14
CASTSGTGNLEAFF
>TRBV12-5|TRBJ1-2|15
CASGSRTGFTYGYTF
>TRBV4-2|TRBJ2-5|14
CASSPAMQGETQYF
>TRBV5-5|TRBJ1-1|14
CASSSPGLNTEAFF
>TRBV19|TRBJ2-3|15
CASSFSGGSTDTQYF
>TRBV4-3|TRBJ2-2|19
CASSQDLVRGARLTGELFF